This T cell receptor (beta chain) comes out of a study of blood T cell repertoires in COVID-19. In the study overall: T cells, B-cell-depleted T cells, or PBMCs supplied cDNA or gDNA.

Per the study methods: Quantification of nucleated cells was approximated via reference gene primer amplification. Data came from immunoSEQ multiplex PCR; TCRdb stores just in-frame clones and leaves some out. V, J and clone size are those of that table, while D and trimming were read from the DNA. This sample has 380,000 or so clones, with around 89% found just once. In assigning cohorts, the study relied on participant-reported clinical history. Germline CDR1 is MNHNS and CDR2 is SASEGT. This CDR3 has 16 residues. Trimming removed 3 bases from V and 4 bases from J; junction bases left unmatched: 12.

The source material was PBMCs or T cells enriched from blood (not recorded which). This clonotype originated in a woman aged 25 to 45 with acute COVID-19. This chain joins TRBV6-1 and TRBJ2-7, with 7 bases identical to TRBD1. The CDR3: CASSDPGRGTLYEQYF. The CDR3, as DNA: TGTGCCAGCAGTGACCCCGGCAGGGGGACACTATACGAGCAGTACTTC.